Listed here are 22 T cell receptor beta chains from one sample, sequenced in a study of blood T cell repertoires in COVID-19. Only in-frame clones appear in the TCRdb table, and some are missing; sequencing was by immunoSEQ multiplex PCR. Found here are about 220,000 clones, 85% of them singletons; the top ten hold over 2.5%. Sequencing was performed on peripheral blood. The receptors were sampled from a man aged 45-60 years who had recovered from COVID-19.

The chain employs TRBV19 and TRBJ1-6; D not resolved. Germline CDR1 reads LNHDA; CDR2 reads SQIVND (reference sequence). This CDR3 region has 12 residues. Deletions cut 7 bases from V and 7 bases from J, with 8 bases between. CDR3 in amino acids: CASTDWNSPLHF. Here the CDR3 DNA reads TGTGCCAGTACGGACTGGAATTCACCCCTCCACTTT. Full variable domain (rest looked up from reference TRBV19 and TRBJ1-6): DGGITQSPKYLFRKEGQNVTLSCEQNLNHDAMYWYRQDPGQGLRLIYYSQIVNDFQKGDIAEGYSVSREKKESFPLTVTSAQKNPTAFYLCASTDWNSPLHFGNGTRLTVT.

The rearrangement joins TRBV5-1 to TRBJ2-1; TRBD1 matches 9 bases. V lost 5 bases and J lost 6; bases outside the gene matches: 9. The germline gives CDR1 SGHRS, CDR2 YFSETQ. The CDR3 spans 15 residues. The CDR3 protein is CASSSTGQGSNEQFF. For the CDR3, the DNA is TGCGCCAGCAGTTCTACGGGACAGGGCTCCAATGAGCAGTTCTTC.

The V gene is TRBV28, the J gene TRBJ2-6; 8 bases are shared with TRBD1. The CDR3 extends over 16 amino acids. V shed 6 bases and J 2 bases; nucleotides not matched to a gene: 6. Germline V lookup: CDR1 MDHEN, CDR2 SYDVKM. CDR3 nucleotides: TGTGCCAGCAGAGGACAGGGACCCCCTGGGGCCAACGTCCTGACTTTC. Translating gives CASRGQGPPGANVLTF.

The V call is TRBV28, the J call TRBJ2-7; possibly TRBD2 for D (6 bases). V was cut by 8 bases and J by 1 base, with 18 bases left in between. The CDR3 consists of 15 residues. Per the germline V gene, CDR1 is MDHEN and CDR2 is SYDVKM. The CDR3 protein is CASGPGGTESYEQYF. In DNA, the CDR3 is TGTGCCAGCGGACCAGGCGGGACTGAGTCCTACGAGCAGTACTTC.

In this sample, this clone turned up a few times. The chain is built from TRBV2 and TRBJ2-2; a possible D gene is TRBD2 (6 bases). Germline lookup yields CDR1 SNHLY and CDR2 FYNNEI. The CDR3 sequence is 14 residues long. Trimming shortened V by 10 bases and J by 0 bases, and 12 bases separated the two germline ends. This chain's CDR3 is CANRRDANTGELFF. CDR3 in DNA: TGTGCCAATAGGAGGGACGCGAACACCGGGGAGCTGTTTTTT.

V and J are TRBV20-1 and TRBJ2-3; 7 nucleotides match TRBD1. This CDR3 has 11 residues. V lost 6 bases to trimming and J lost 7 bases; unmatched junction nucleotides: 4. Per the germline V gene, CDR1 is DFQATT and CDR2 is SNEGSKA (reference sequence). The CDR3 DNA reads as TGCAGTGCGTCGGGACAGAATACGCAGTATTTT. Translation gives CSASGQNTQYF.

The chain combines TRBV28 with TRBJ1-5; TRBD1 might be the D (5 bases). V was cut by 5 bases and J by 6 bases, with 8 bases left in between. The CDR3 has 12 amino acids. CDR1 and CDR2 from the germline V gene are MDHEN and SYDVKM. CDR3 protein: CASSLGGQPQHF. The CDR3 DNA reads TGTGCCAGCAGTCTCGGGGGTCAGCCCCAGCATTTT. Full variable domain (rest looked up from reference TRBV28 and TRBJ1-5): DVKVTQSSRYLVKRTGEKVFLECVQDMDHENMFWYRQDPGLGLRLIYFSYDVKMKEKGDIPEGYSVSREKKERFSLILESASTNQTSMYLCASSLGGQPQHFGDGTRLSIL.

This clone was counted a few times. The J gene is TRBJ2-7, the V gene TRBV7-2; TRBD2 agrees at 9 bases. Germline CDR1 and CDR2: SGHTA and FQGNSA. Trimming took 3 bases from V and 0 from J; bases not matched to a gene: 12. The CDR3 has 18 residues. The DNA of the CDR3 is TGTGCCAGCAGCTTTAACCTAGCGGGGAATCACCCCTCCTACGAGCAGTACTTC. Translation gives CASSFNLAGNHPSYEQYF.

The rearrangement links TRBV28 to TRBJ1-2; D is possibly TRBD1 (5 bases). V was trimmed by 5 bases and J by 4 bases, leaving 11 bases between them. Germline V gives CDR1 MDHEN, CDR2 SYDVKM. The CDR3 runs to 13 residues. CDR3 residues: CASSAMGLYGYTF. CDR3 sequence (DNA): TGTGCCAGCAGTGCGATGGGACTCTATGGCTACACCTTC.

The CDR3 coding sequence is TGTGCCAGCAGCCAACTACAGGGGCATGGCTACACCTTC. Its protein product is CASSQLQGHGYTF. The genes are TRBV3-1 (or the pseudogene TRBV3-2) and TRBJ1-2; 7 bases are a match to TRBD1. After removal of 2 bases from V and 6 bases from J, the junction contained 3 bases not matched to a gene. Germline V lookup: CDR1 LGHDT, CDR2 YNNKEL (reference sequence). This CDR3 is built from 13 residues.

The chain recombines TRBV6-5 with TRBJ2-4, with 12 bases fitting TRBD1. Losses at the gene ends were 6 bases for V and 3 bases for J; bases not matched to a gene: 3. The CDR3 totals 15 residues. Germline assignment: CDR1 MNHEY and CDR2 SVGAGI. The CDR3 sequence is CASSRDRGLKNIQYF. Written as DNA, the CDR3 is TGTGCCAGCAGCCGGGACAGGGGGCTCAAAAACATTCAGTACTTC.

The rearrangement joins TRBV28 to TRBJ1-2, with D unresolved. Trimming cost V 6 bases and J 7 bases, with 12 bases left between them. The CDR3 length is 12 residues. Germline CDR1 and CDR2: MDHEN and SYDVKM. CDR3 sequence: CASRVSGGGYTF. The CDR3 coding sequence is TGTGCCAGCAGGGTTTCGGGAGGTGGCTACACCTTC.

This chain connects TRBV5-1 to TRBJ2-1, with 14 nucleotides matching TRBD2. The CDR3 contains 17 residues. Germline V gene data show CDR1 as SGHRS and CDR2 as YFSETQ. J lost 9 bases, V lost 2 bases, and 10 bases had no gene match. DNA for the CDR3: TGCGCCAGCAGCTTATCGGGGACTAGCGGGAGAAGAGGTGAGCAGTTCTTC. As protein: CASSLSGTSGRRGEQFF.

The CDR3 loop reads CASSPPVQRDTIYF. CDR3 coding DNA: TGTGCCAGCTCACCACCGGTTCAGCGGGACACCATATATTTT. This chain connects TRBV18 to TRBJ1-3; D is uncertain. Germline CDR1 is KGHSH and CDR2 is LQKENI. This CDR3 has 14 amino acids. Trimming left V 0 bases short and J 8 bases short, with 11 bases between.

V gene TRBV7-9 combines with J gene TRBJ1-1; possibly TRBD1 for D (5 bases). Germline CDR1 is SEHNR and CDR2 is FQNEAQ (reference sequence). Trimming took off 3 bases at V and 4 bases at J, with 9 bases between the two ends. The CDR3 contains 13 residues. The CDR3 DNA reads TGTGCCAGCAGCTTTTTAGGGGTCACTGAAGCTTTCTTT. This encodes CASSFLGVTEAFF.

V usage is TRBV7-2 and J usage is TRBJ2-3, with D possibly TRBD2 on 5 matching bases. Germline V gene sequence: CDR1 SGHTA, CDR2 FQGNSA. Trimming took 0 bases from V and 6 from J, leaving 7 bases between them. There are 13 residues in the CDR3. CDR3 loop: CASSLAGVDTQYF. For the CDR3, the DNA is TGTGCCAGCAGCTTAGCGGGAGTGGATACGCAGTATTTT.

The chain is built from TRBV18 and TRBJ2-7; TRBD1 matches at 8 bases. With 2 bases clipped from V and 2 bases from J, the junction kept 2 bases outside the gene matches. CDR1 and CDR2 (germline): KGHSH, LQKENI. The CDR3 sequence is 14 residues long. In DNA, the CDR3 is TGTGCCAGCTCACCAAGACAGGGGCCCTACGAGCAGTACTTC. This encodes CASSPRQGPYEQYF.

This clone was found a few times. The chain links TRBV4-2 to TRBJ1-1; D ambiguous. CDR3 size: 14 residues. Germline CDR1 reads LGHNA; CDR2 reads YNFKEQ. V lost 0 bases, J lost 7 bases, and 12 bases lay in between. CDR3 in DNA: TGTGCCAGCAGCCAAGACTGGCGGGAACGTGAAGCTTTCTTT. Protein product: CASSQDWREREAFF.

The chain recombines TRBV2 with TRBJ2-3, with D possibly being TRBD2 (5 bases). From germline, CDR1 is SNHLY and CDR2 FYNNEI. V lost 5 bases and J 4 bases, leaving 10 bases between the germline ends. CDR3 size: 13 residues. The CDR3 bases are TGTGCCAGCAGTCCTACTAGGGCAGATACGCAGTATTTT. Translated: CASSPTRADTQYF.

There are a few counts of this clone. The rearrangement uses TRBV5-1 and TRBJ1-4, with a tentative D call TRBD1 (5 bases). The CDR3 is 15 amino acids. Germline lookup yields CDR1 SGHRS and CDR2 YFSETQ. Deletions cut 7 bases from V and 7 bases from J, with 20 bases between. This CDR3 reads CASGPWPGSGEKLFF. The CDR3 DNA is TGCGCCAGCGGTCCCTGGCCAGGGTCCGGTGAAAAACTGTTTTTT.

The CDR3 DNA sequence: TGTGCCAGCAGTGCAATAACAGGTACCGGAAACACCATATATTTT. Translated, it gives CASSAITGTGNTIYF. The chain combines TRBV27 with TRBJ1-3; maybe TRBD1 (5 bases). Germline lookup yields CDR1 MNHEY and CDR2 SMNVEV (reference sequence). The CDR3 consists of 15 residues. Trimming stripped 5 bases from V and 4 bases from J, with 15 bases between.

The CDR3 bases are TGTGCCAGCACTATACCTCCGGGACAGGGAACAGGTGGCTACACCTTC. As protein: CASTIPPGQGTGGYTF. The chain combines TRBV28 with TRBJ1-2; 9 bases match TRBD1. This CDR3 has 16 residues. In germline, CDR1 is MDHEN, CDR2 SYDVKM. Trimming removed 7 bases from V and 7 bases from J; junction bases left unmatched: 16.